This T cell receptor beta chain was sequenced for a study of blood T cell repertoires in COVID-19. Study context: Samples taken during acute and convalescent COVID-19 were collected in the United States, Italy and Spain. Sources were T cells, B-cell-depleted T cells, or PBMCs; the material itself was cDNA or gDNA.

In germline, CDR1 is KGHDR, CDR2 SFDVKD. The CDR3 consists of 18 residues. V was pared by 5 bases and J by 0 bases, with 5 bases of the junction left unmatched. In the authors' methods: By means of reference gene primer amplification, nucleated cell counts were estimated. Sequencing used immunoSEQ multiplex PCR; TCRdb keeps in-frame clones, though not all of them. That table gives V, J and clone size, and the DNA gave D and trimming. The data show hundreds of thousands of clones, about 85% seen once. What was sequenced was peripheral blood. This clonotype was obtained from a woman aged 18 to 35 who had recovered from COVID-19. The chain uses TRBV24-1 and TRBJ2-6; TRBD1 aligns across 11 bases. CDR3: CATSVGGTGGSGANVLTF. DNA for the CDR3: TGTGCCACCAGTGTTGGTGGGACAGGGGGCTCTGGGGCCAACGTCCTGACTTTC.